This record concerns one T cell receptor beta chain sequence. The antigen is not known. The data derive from a study of T cells after yellow fever vaccination. The study's findings and limits: Abundant bulk-population clonotypes could contaminate the FACS-sorted repertoires.

Germline V lookup: CDR1 LNHDA, CDR2 SQIVND (reference sequence). Trimming shortened V by 6 bases and J by 2 bases, and 10 bases separated the two germline ends. The CDR3 is 13 residues long. TCRdb reprocessed the 5' RACE reads with MiXCR, giving one entry per CDR3 protein. The sample has 610,000 or so distinct CDR3 sequences; roughly an eighth are singletons. The sample was PBMCs, taken on the day of the yellow fever booster vaccination. V usage is TRBV19 and J usage is TRBJ2-5; TRBD2 is a possible D gene (7 bases). The TCR sequence derives from a man between 25 and 39 years old who received the YFV17D yellow fever vaccine. The CDR3 reads CASRRGGQETQYF. In DNA, the CDR3 is TGTGCCAGTAGAAGGGGGGGTCAAGAGACCCAGTACTTC.